A single sample gave rise to the 14 T cell receptor beta chains below, sequenced in a study of sequential checkpoint blockade in melanoma. Treatment specified: randomized to nivolumab then ipilimumab (arm A) or the reverse (arm B). The method was immunoSEQ multiplex PCR; TCRdb's version includes in-frame clones alone and lacks a portion of them. The table includes 6,000 or so clones, 15% to 20% detected once. Sequenced material: tumor tissue (inferred from file names), taken from a patient given nivolumab and ipilimumab in sequence. The receptors shown here come from a human donor with melanoma.

There are a few counts of this clone. The rearrangement links TRBV9 to TRBJ2-3, with D unresolved. Germline V gives CDR1 SGDLS, CDR2 YYNGEE. This CDR3 contains 12 residues. Trimming cost V 0 bases and J 5 bases, with 4 bases left between them. The CDR3 here is CASSVVEDTQYF. For the CDR3, the DNA is TGTGCCAGCAGCGTAGTTGAAGATACGCAGTATTTT.

In this sample, this clone is medium-sized (0.01 to 0.1%). The chain links TRBV6-8 to TRBJ1-2; TRBD1 matches at 7 bases. Unmatched junction bases numbered 8, after V lost 3 bases and J lost 4 bases. The CDR3 consists of 15 residues. Germline loops: CDR1 MNHGY, CDR2 SAAAGT. CDR3 protein: CASSYGATGTYGYTF. Written as DNA, the CDR3 is TGTGCCAGCAGTTATGGGGCGACAGGGACCTATGGCTACACCTTC.

This clone was seen only a few times. V is TRBV5-1 and J is TRBJ1-6; 7 bases fit TRBD1. The CDR3 consists of 15 residues. V lost 0 bases and J lost 8; bases outside the gene matches: 5. Per the germline V gene, CDR1 is SGHRS and CDR2 is YFSETQ. The CDR3 here is CASSLAGTADSPLHF. The CDR3 bases are TGCGCCAGCAGCTTGGCCGGGACAGCAGATTCACCCCTCCACTTT.

This chain uses TRBV19 with TRBJ1-2, with D tentatively TRBD1 (5 bases). The CDR3 runs 14 residues. CDR1 LNHDA and CDR2 SQIVND come from the germline V gene (reference sequence). Trimming took 5 bases from V and 4 from J, leaving 14 bases between them. The CDR3 loop reads CASSQRGWGYGYTF. The CDR3 DNA reads as TGTGCCAGTAGTCAGAGGGGCTGGGGCTATGGCTACACCTTC. Using reference TRBV19 and TRBJ1-2 for the parts outside the CDR3, the full variable domain is DGGITQSPKYLFRKEGQNVTLSCEQNLNHDAMYWYRQDPGQGLRLIYYSQIVNDFQKGDIAEGYSVSREKKESFPLTVTSAQKNPTAFYLCASSQRGWGYGYTFGSGTRLTVV.

The chain joins TRBV18 to TRBJ2-2; D is possibly TRBD1 (6 bases). V dropped 4 bases and J dropped 8 bases, with 17 bases sitting between them. In germline, CDR1 is KGHSH, CDR2 LQKENI. CDR3 length: 15 residues. CDR3 in DNA: TGTGCCAGCTCACTGATTACAGGGCCGACAGGGGAGCTGTTTTTT. Its protein product is CASSLITGPTGELFF.

This clone was found a few times. The chain recombines TRBV6-8 with TRBJ2-7; 9 bases are shared with TRBD2. CDR1 and CDR2 from the germline V gene are MNHGY and SAAAGT. The CDR3 contains 14 residues. Trimming removed 0 bases from V and 4 bases from J; junction bases left unmatched: 1. The CDR3 DNA is TGTGCCAGCAGTTACTCTAGCGGGGGTTACGAGCAGTACTTC. Its translation is CASSYSSGGYEQYF.

The rearrangement uses TRBV14 and TRBJ1-1; D is possibly TRBD1 (6 bases). CDR1 SGHDN and CDR2 FVKESK come from the germline V gene. The CDR3 loop spans 13 amino acids. Trimming pared 0 bases from V and 10 bases from J, leaving 12 bases between. The CDR3 is CASSQDMVGGAFF. The CDR3 nucleotides read TGTGCCAGCAGCCAAGATATGGTAGGGGGAGCTTTCTTT. Full variable domain (rest looked up from reference TRBV14 and TRBJ1-1): EAGVTQFPSHSVIEKGQTVTLRCDPISGHDNLYWYRRVMGKEIKFLLHFVKESKQDESGMPNNRFLAERTGGTYSTLKVQPAELEDSGVYFCASSQDMVGGAFFGQGTRLTVV.

The chain links TRBV7-6 to TRBJ1-3; D is undetermined. The CDR3 has 16 residues. Trimming took 5 bases from V and 4 from J, leaving 18 bases between them. CDR1 SGHVS and CDR2 FNYEAQ come from the germline V gene. CDR3 DNA sequence: TGTGCCAGCAGCCGGACGCCACCCGCTTCGGGAAACACCATATATTTT. Encoded protein: CASSRTPPASGNTIYF.

This chain joins TRBV19 and TRBJ2-7; 8 bases fit TRBD1. V lost 5 bases to trimming and J lost 3 bases; unmatched junction nucleotides: 15. Germline loops: CDR1 LNHDA, CDR2 SQIVND (reference sequence). The CDR3 has 17 residues. CDR3 protein: CASSYRAGGDAGYEQYF. In DNA, the CDR3 is TGTGCCAGTAGTTATAGGGCAGGGGGCGACGCGGGCTACGAGCAGTACTTC.

This clone is medium-sized by share. CDR3 DNA sequence: TGCGCCAGCAGTGAGTGGGGGGCCGGCACTGAAGCTTTCTTT. This encodes CASSEWGAGTEAFF. V usage is TRBV10-2 and J usage is TRBJ1-1; possibly TRBD1 for D (6 bases). The CDR3 sequence is 14 residues long. V shed 1 base and J shed 4 bases, with 10 bases lying between them. Germline assignment: CDR1 WSHSY and CDR2 SAAADI.

The chain joins TRBV18 to TRBJ2-1; tentatively, D is TRBD2 (6 bases). The CDR3 consists of 14 residues. The ends were cut back, 6 bases at V and 6 bases at J, with 15 bases in the middle. The germline V gene encodes CDR1 KGHSH and CDR2 LQKENI. CDR3 in DNA: TGTGCCAGCTCGGGGGGACTCGTGACCAATGAGCAGTTCTTC. This gives the protein CASSGGLVTNEQFF.

This clone has a count of ten or more. This sequence joins TRBV11-3 and TRBJ2-3, with D possibly being TRBD1 or TRBD2 (5 bases each). Between the trimmed V and J ends, which lost 6 bases and 5 bases, there was a span of 18 bases. Germline CDR1 and CDR2: SGHNT and YENEEA. This CDR3 has 15 residues. The CDR3 loop reads CASSILGPLRDTQYF. CDR3 sequence (DNA): TGTGCCAGCAGTATATTGGGACCCCTAAGAGATACGCAGTATTTT.

By frequency in the sample, this clone is medium-sized (0.01 to 0.1%). The chain has TRBV6-8 and TRBJ1-1; 8 nucleotides align to TRBD1. There are 16 residues in the CDR3. Germline CDR1 MNHGY, CDR2 SAAAGT. V was pared by 5 bases and J by 5 bases, with 13 bases of the junction left unmatched. The CDR3 region has the DNA TGTGCCAGCAGTCCCCAGGGCGGCAGGGGGCGGACTGAAGCTTTCTTT. Translating gives CASSPQGGRGRTEAFF.

There are a few counts of this clone. This rearrangement joins TRBV6-8 to TRBJ2-3; TRBD2 matches 7 bases. The CDR3 spans 12 residues. CDR1 is MNHGY and CDR2 is SAAAGT in the germline V gene. The junction had 4 bases not matched to a gene; V was cut back by 10 bases and J by 3 bases. CDR3 sequence reads: CAIGGRTDTQYF. CDR3 DNA: TGTGCCATCGGGGGGAGAACAGATACGCAGTATTTT.